This entry concerns a single T cell receptor (beta chain). Its target is unknown. This table comes from immunoSEQ multiplex PCR, and its TCRdb copy is limited to in-frame clones, with some not included. The sample lists 45,000 to 60,000 clones; approximately 80% were seen once. The data are from a study of identifying expanded T cells in peripheral blood. Findings and limits, study-wide: Clone count variance between approximately two-week samples rose with total template count. Differentially abundant clones: roughly 1.2 between replicates, approximately 15 at approximately 13 days, around 20 at four.

Looked up from germline, CDR1 is MNHEY and CDR2 is SMNVEV (reference sequence). The CDR3 spans 14 residues. Trimming at V came to 2 bases and at J to 6 bases, leaving 3 bases not matched to a gene. The sequencing sample was made of blood. This receptor was obtained from a person between 18 and 75 years old in good health. The genes are TRBV27 and TRBJ2-1, with 8 bases aligning to TRBD2. As DNA, the CDR3 is TGTGCCAGCAGTTTAGTGAGCGGGAGCAATGAGCAGTTCTTC. Its translation is CASSLVSGSNEQFF.